This passage covers 32 T cell receptor beta chains from one sample sequenced in a study of beta chain features in type 1 diabetes. Sequencing targeted expressed TCRB transcripts, as all isolated RNA had been reverse transcribed. TCRdb's copy holds only in-frame clones and misses some; the assay was immunoSEQ multiplex PCR. The table lists around 690,000 clones, around an eighth of them singletons. For these TCRs, the target antigens are not known. Study-wide findings and caveats: A moderate, significant TCRB CDR3 shortening appeared in type 1 diabetes across four CD4+ subsets.

Sequencing input: naive CD4+ T cells from blood. The origin of the receptors is a man aged 30 to 39 with type 1 diabetes.

This rearrangement joins TRBV10-3 to TRBJ1-2, with D unclear. This CDR3 has 11 residues. V lost 10 bases and J 4 bases, leaving 10 bases between the germline ends. CDR1 ENHRY and CDR2 SYGVKD come from the germline V gene. CDR3 nucleotide sequence: TGTGCCAGCGGTACGTCCTATGGCTACACCTTC. Residues: CASGTSYGYTF.

This clone was detected only a few times. CDR3 DNA sequence: TGTGCCAGCAGCCCAGGGGACAGCATCTATGGCTACACCTTC. Its translation: CASSPGDSIYGYTF. The chain recombines TRBV7-2 with TRBJ1-2, with TRBD1 matching over 7 bases. Germline CDR1 is SGHTA and CDR2 is FQGNSA. This CDR3 has 14 amino acids. Losses at the gene ends were 5 bases for V and 4 bases for J; bases not matched to a gene: 7.

This clone came up once. The chain couples TRBV30 to TRBJ1-4, with 7 bases identical to TRBD1. V trimming: 0 bases; J trimming: 5 bases; junction bases outside the gene matches: 3. Germline CDR1 GTSNPN, CDR2 SVGIG (reference sequence). This CDR3 contains 14 residues. The CDR3 protein is CAWSVVQGNEKLFF. For the CDR3, the DNA is TGTGCCTGGAGTGTAGTACAGGGGAATGAAAAACTGTTTTTT.

This clone was detected a few times. V usage is TRBV6-1 and J usage is TRBJ2-7; 7 positions match TRBD2. Germline trimming cut 4 bases from V and 3 bases from J; bases unmatched to any gene: 15. The CDR3 length is 17 residues. Germline CDR1 MNHNS, CDR2 SASEGT. CDR3 sequence: CASSGTGEGPLYYEQYF. As DNA, the CDR3 is TGTGCCAGCAGTGGAACGGGGGAGGGACCCCTCTACTACGAGCAGTACTTC.

This chain joins TRBV4-2 and TRBJ2-3; perhaps TRBD2 as D (6 bases). Germline CDR1 is LGHNA and CDR2 is YNFKEQ. V shed 1 base and J shed 3 bases, with 8 bases lying between them. The CDR3 is 14 amino acids. The CDR3 sequence is CASSQALATDTQYF. In DNA, the CDR3 is TGTGCCAGCAGCCAAGCACTAGCAACAGATACGCAGTATTTT.

CDR3 sequence (DNA): TGTGCCAGCAGCCCTTTTACGAACAATGAGCAGTTCTTC. Its protein is CASSPFTNNEQFF. This chain joins TRBV6-5 and TRBJ2-1; D is unresolved. Germline CDR1 and CDR2: MNHEY and SVGAGI. V was cut by 6 bases and J by 5 bases, with 11 bases left in between. This CDR3 comprises 13 residues.

The chain combines TRBV5-1 with TRBJ1-4; 10 positions match TRBD1. V gave up 2 bases and J gave up 8 bases; unmatched junction bases: 3. The CDR3 covers 14 residues. Germline CDR1 and CDR2: SGHRS and YFSETQ. The CDR3 sequence: CASSFGQGEEKLFF. The CDR3 DNA reads as TGCGCCAGCAGCTTCGGACAGGGGGAAGAAAAACTGTTTTTT.

This clone was counted between two and nine times. V and J are TRBV18 and TRBJ2-7; 8 bases line up with TRBD1. The V gene end was trimmed by 0 bases and the J gene end by 7 bases; junction bases not matched to a gene: 8. Germline assignment: CDR1 KGHSH and CDR2 LQKENI. This CDR3 has 15 residues. CDR3 amino acids: CASSPPAGGLGEQYF. The CDR3 DNA is TGTGCCAGCTCACCACCGGCAGGGGGCTTGGGAGAGCAGTACTTC.

This clone has a handful of counts. The rearrangement joins TRBV4-3 to TRBJ2-3; D not resolved. Germline CDR1 is LGHNA and CDR2 is YSLEER. The V end was cut by 1 base, the J end by 4 bases, with 9 bases between. The CDR3 totals 14 residues. This CDR3 is CASSQGGRPDTQYF. The CDR3 DNA reads as TGCGCCAGCAGCCAAGGAGGCCGGCCAGATACGCAGTATTTT.

This clone appeared a few times. CDR3 DNA: TGTGCCAGCAGCTCTACGGGTCTGGGCGATCAGCCCCAGCATTTT. This codes for CASSSTGLGDQPQHF. V usage is TRBV5-6 and J usage is TRBJ1-5; D not certain. Per the germline V gene, CDR1 is SGHDT and CDR2 is YYEEEE. Between the trimmed V and J ends, which lost 3 bases and 5 bases, there was a span of 15 bases. This CDR3 has 15 amino acids.

This sequence joins TRBV4-3 and TRBJ1-1, with unresolved D. CDR3 size: 13 residues. Trimming took 5 bases from V and 1 from J, leaving 8 bases between them. Germline V gene data show CDR1 as LGHNA and CDR2 as YSLEER. For the CDR3, the DNA is TGCGCCAGCAGCGCGCAGAGGAACACTGAAGCTTTCTTT. The encoded protein is CASSAQRNTEAFF.

This clone was found a few times. This sequence joins TRBV6-5 and TRBJ1-5, with D perhaps matching TRBD1 (6 bases). CDR3 length equals 13 residues. Trimming took off 7 bases at V and 11 bases at J, with 18 bases between the two ends. Germline V CDR1 and CDR2: MNHEY, SVGAGI. The CDR3 sequence: CASKPQGLWAQHF. Here the CDR3 DNA reads TGTGCCAGCAAACCACAGGGACTTTGGGCCCAGCATTTT.

This clone was observed a handful of times. This chain connects TRBV11-2 to TRBJ2-3; perhaps TRBD2 as D (6 bases). Trimming removed 4 bases at V and 4 bases at J, with 18 bases between. Germline CDR1 reads SGHAT; CDR2 reads FQNNGV. This CDR3 contains 16 residues. In DNA form, the CDR3 reads TGTGCCAGCAGCTCCCCGAGCGGGCGGTCGGCAGATACGCAGTATTTT. It specifies CASSSPSGRSADTQYF.

The chain joins TRBV7-2 to TRBJ1-6, with D unresolved. Trimming shortened V by 0 bases and J by 8 bases, and 8 bases separated the two germline ends. Looked up from germline, CDR1 is SGHTA and CDR2 is FQGNSA. The CDR3 sequence is 14 residues long. Here the CDR3 DNA reads TGTGCCAGCAGCTTAGCGCACGTGGATTCACCCCTCCACTTT. Its protein is CASSLAHVDSPLHF.

The chain has TRBV2 and TRBJ1-2; the D is unclear. The CDR3 is 8 amino acids. Germline lookup yields CDR1 SNHLY and CDR2 FYNNEI. Trimming pared 9 bases from V and 14 bases from J, leaving 10 bases between. As DNA, the CDR3 is TGTGCCAGTACAGCCCAAACCTTC. It codes for CASTAQTF.

This clone turned up a few times. The rearrangement uses TRBV5-1 and TRBJ2-7, with 12 bases identical to TRBD1. The length of the CDR3 is 16 residues. V lost 3 bases to trimming and J lost 4 bases; unmatched junction nucleotides: 8. CDR1 SGHRS and CDR2 YFSETQ come from the germline V gene. The CDR3 loop is CASSSTGTGGAYEQYF. CDR3 DNA: TGCGCCAGCAGCTCGACCGGGACAGGGGGCGCGTACGAGCAGTACTTC.

The chain joins TRBV6-6 to TRBJ2-7; 8 bases are shared with TRBD1. Germline V gene lookup returns CDR1 MNHNY and CDR2 SVGAGI (reference sequence). J was trimmed by 2 bases and V by 5 bases; bases with no gene match: 8. The CDR3 has 15 residues. The CDR3 loop is CASSAQGALTYEQYF. As DNA, the CDR3 is TGTGCCAGCAGTGCTCAGGGGGCCCTCACCTACGAGCAGTACTTC.

The rearrangement links TRBV28 to TRBJ2-5, with D uncertain. The CDR3 is 14 amino acids. Germline CDR1 MDHEN, CDR2 SYDVKM. V was clipped by 7 bases and J by 0 bases, with 12 bases between them. This chain's CDR3 is CASNKGPYQETQYF. DNA for the CDR3: TGTGCCAGCAATAAGGGCCCTTACCAAGAGACCCAGTACTTC.

The CDR3 sequence is CASSFQGATGDSPLHF. Written as DNA, the CDR3 is TGCGCCAGCAGCTTCCAGGGGGCCACTGGGGATTCACCCCTCCACTTT. The rearrangement uses TRBV5-1 and TRBJ1-6, with 8 nucleotides matching TRBD1. The length of the CDR3 is 16 residues. The V gene's germline CDR1 is SGHRS and CDR2 YFSETQ. Germline trimming cut 2 bases from V and 8 bases from J; bases unmatched to any gene: 9.

This clone showed up just a few times. The chain employs TRBV18 and TRBJ1-1, with 10 bases aligning to TRBD1. J lost 3 bases, V lost 3 bases, and 7 bases had no gene match. CDR3 length: 16 residues. Per the germline V gene, CDR1 is KGHSH and CDR2 is LQKENI. As DNA, the CDR3 is TGTGCCAGCTCACCCTGGACAGGGGGATACGACACTGAAGCTTTCTTT. This codes for CASSPWTGGYDTEAFF.

This clone was seen a few times. V usage is TRBV28 and J usage is TRBJ2-1; TRBD1 is a possible D gene (6 bases). Trimming left V 1 base short and J 6 bases short, with 10 bases between. Germline CDR1 is MDHEN and CDR2 is SYDVKM. This CDR3 comprises 14 residues. CDR3 nucleotides: TGTGCCAGCAGTTTATCACAGGGTACCAATGAGCAGTTCTTC. It yields the protein CASSLSQGTNEQFF.

The CDR3 coding sequence is TGTGCCAGCAGCCCGCCTGGGGCCAACGTCCTGACTTTC. Translated: CASSPPGANVLTF. The chain is built from TRBV7-3 and TRBJ2-6; D ambiguous. Germline values: CDR1 SGHTA, CDR2 FQGTGA. This CDR3 region has 13 residues. Trimming cost V 5 bases and J 2 bases, with 4 bases left between them.

The chain links TRBV7-2 to TRBJ2-5; 10 bases are shared with TRBD2. Germline CDR1 reads SGHTA; CDR2 reads FQGNSA. V shed 5 bases and J 0 bases; nucleotides not matched to a gene: 6. The CDR3 is 16 amino acids. DNA for the CDR3: TGTGCCAGCAGCAAGGAACTAGCGGGGTACCAAGAGACCCAGTACTTC. It specifies CASSKELAGYQETQYF.

The chain links TRBV19 to TRBJ2-3, with TRBD1 as a possible D gene (6 bases). The CDR3 runs to 15 residues. CDR1 and CDR2 (germline): LNHDA, SQIVND (reference sequence). V lost 3 bases and J 3 bases, leaving 13 bases between the germline ends. The CDR3 region is CASSMYAGETDTQYF. The CDR3, as DNA: TGTGCCAGTAGTATGTATGCAGGGGAAACAGATACGCAGTATTTT. The variable domain in full, completed from reference TRBV19 and TRBJ2-3, reads DGGITQSPKYLFRKEGQNVTLSCEQNLNHDAMYWYRQDPGQGLRLIYYSQIVNDFQKGDIAEGYSVSREKKESFPLTVTSAQKNPTAFYLCASSMYAGETDTQYFGPGTRLTVL.

The sample holds a few counts of this clone. This sequence joins TRBV7-6 and TRBJ2-3; 8 bases agree with TRBD2. Germline V CDR1 and CDR2: SGHVS, FNYEAQ. J was trimmed by 4 bases and V by 5 bases; bases with no gene match: 8. This CDR3 region has 15 residues. The CDR3: CASSRGGLVPDTQYF. DNA for the CDR3: TGTGCCAGCAGCCGAGGGGGACTAGTTCCAGATACGCAGTATTTT.

This chain joins TRBV28 and TRBJ2-3; D remains ambiguous. Deletions cut 2 bases from V and 6 bases from J, with 12 bases between. The CDR3 is 14 amino acids. Germline V gene sequence: CDR1 MDHEN, CDR2 SYDVKM. The CDR3 region is CASSLPSAQDTQYF. The CDR3 coding sequence is TGTGCCAGCAGTTTACCCAGTGCACAGGATACGCAGTATTTT.

V is TRBV29-1 and J is TRBJ1-1, with D perhaps matching TRBD1 (5 bases). V was trimmed by 0 bases and J by 10 bases, leaving 15 bases between them. The germline V gene has CDR1 SQVTM and CDR2 ANQGSEA. The CDR3 extends over 13 amino acids. The CDR3 DNA sequence: TGCAGCGTTGAAGATGGGGAGGGACGCGGAGCTTTCTTT. Encoded protein: CSVEDGEGRGAFF.

The table lists this clone with a few counts. This chain connects TRBV11-2 to TRBJ2-7, with TRBD1 as a possible D gene (5 bases). Germline assignment: CDR1 SGHAT and CDR2 FQNNGV. The CDR3 covers 15 residues. V was cut by 6 bases and J by 6 bases, with 21 bases left in between. CDR3 DNA sequence: TGTGCCAGCAGAGACAGCCCGATCCCTTCGGGCGAGCAGTACTTC. This codes for CASRDSPIPSGEQYF.

CDR3 protein: CASSLDLGAGNSPLHF. The CDR3 coding sequence is TGTGCCAGCAGCTTAGATCTGGGCGCAGGGAATTCACCCCTCCACTTT. V gene TRBV7-2 combines with J gene TRBJ1-6; D is possibly TRBD1 (5 bases). The length of the CDR3 is 16 residues. Trimming stripped 1 base from V and 7 bases from J, with 14 bases between. The germline V gene has CDR1 SGHTA and CDR2 FQGNSA.

This clone was counted between two and nine times. The chain is built from TRBV2 and TRBJ2-5; 9 bases fit TRBD1. The junction had 7 bases not matched to a gene; V was cut back by 6 bases and J by 5 bases. The CDR3 is 14 amino acids. The germline gives CDR1 SNHLY, CDR2 FYNNEI. CDR3 sequence (DNA): TGTGCCAGCAGGACGGACAGGGGATGGGAGACCCAGTACTTC. Amino acids: CASRTDRGWETQYF.

This clone was observed a handful of times. V and J are TRBV27 and TRBJ2-4, with D perhaps matching TRBD1 (7 bases). Trimming stripped 6 bases from V and 1 base from J, with 10 bases between. The CDR3 extends over 14 amino acids. Germline V lookup: CDR1 MNHEY, CDR2 SMNVEV (reference sequence). The CDR3 bases are TGTGCCAGCAGATCAGGGGGGGCCAAAAACATTCAGTACTTC. Translation: CASRSGGAKNIQYF.

This clone was recorded a few times. The chain links TRBV11-2 to TRBJ1-6; TRBD1 matches 9 bases. Germline lookup yields CDR1 SGHAT and CDR2 FQNNGV. V dropped 3 bases and J dropped 7; count of bases not matched to a gene: 1. The length of the CDR3 is 14 residues. DNA for the CDR3: TGTGCCAGCAGCTTCGGACAGGGGAATTCACCCCTCCACTTT. It translates to CASSFGQGNSPLHF.